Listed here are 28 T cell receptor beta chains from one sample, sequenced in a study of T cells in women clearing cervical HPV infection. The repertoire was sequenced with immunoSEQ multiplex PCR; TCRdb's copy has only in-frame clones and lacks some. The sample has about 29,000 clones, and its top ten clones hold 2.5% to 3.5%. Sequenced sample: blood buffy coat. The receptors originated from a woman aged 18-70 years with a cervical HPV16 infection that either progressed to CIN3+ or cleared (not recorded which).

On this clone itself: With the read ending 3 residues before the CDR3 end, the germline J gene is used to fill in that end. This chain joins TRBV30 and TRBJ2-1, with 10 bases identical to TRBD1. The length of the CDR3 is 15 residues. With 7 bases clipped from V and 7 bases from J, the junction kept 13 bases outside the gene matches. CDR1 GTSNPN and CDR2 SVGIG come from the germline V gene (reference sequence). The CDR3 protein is CASEPGTGVGNEQFF. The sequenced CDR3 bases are TGTGCCTCCGAACCGGGGACAGGGGTTGGGAATGAG.

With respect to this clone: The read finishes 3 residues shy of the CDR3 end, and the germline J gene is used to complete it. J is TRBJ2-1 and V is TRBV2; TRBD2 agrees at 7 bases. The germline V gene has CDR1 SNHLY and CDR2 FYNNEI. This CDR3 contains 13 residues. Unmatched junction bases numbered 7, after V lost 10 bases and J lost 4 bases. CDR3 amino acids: CAIMGGEYNEQFF. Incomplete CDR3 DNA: TGTGCCATTATGGGGGGGGAATACAATGAG.

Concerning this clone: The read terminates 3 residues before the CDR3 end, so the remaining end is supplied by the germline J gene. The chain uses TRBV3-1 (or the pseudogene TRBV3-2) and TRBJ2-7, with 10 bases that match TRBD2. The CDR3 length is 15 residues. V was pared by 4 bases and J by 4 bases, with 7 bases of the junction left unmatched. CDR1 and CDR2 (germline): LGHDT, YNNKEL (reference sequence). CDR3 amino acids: CASSPEAGGPYEQYF. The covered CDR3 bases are TGTGCCAGCAGCCCAGAAGCGGGAGGGCCTTACGAG.

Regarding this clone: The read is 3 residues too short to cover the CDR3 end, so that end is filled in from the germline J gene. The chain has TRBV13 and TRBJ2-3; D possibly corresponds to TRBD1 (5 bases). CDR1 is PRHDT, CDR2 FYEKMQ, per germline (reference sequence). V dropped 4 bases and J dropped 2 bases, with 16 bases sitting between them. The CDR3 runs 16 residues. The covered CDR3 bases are TGTGCCAGCAGCTGGGTCGGACAACCTCACACAGATACG. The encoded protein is CASSWVGQPHTDT. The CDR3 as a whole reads CASSWVGQPHTDTQYF.

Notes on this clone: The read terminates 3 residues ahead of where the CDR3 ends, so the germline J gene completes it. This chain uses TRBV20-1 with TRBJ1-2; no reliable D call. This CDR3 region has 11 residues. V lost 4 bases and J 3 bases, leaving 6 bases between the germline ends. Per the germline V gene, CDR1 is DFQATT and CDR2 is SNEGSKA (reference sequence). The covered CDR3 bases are TGCAGTGCTAACACCTACTATGGC. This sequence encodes CSANTYYG. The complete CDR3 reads CSANTYYGYTF.

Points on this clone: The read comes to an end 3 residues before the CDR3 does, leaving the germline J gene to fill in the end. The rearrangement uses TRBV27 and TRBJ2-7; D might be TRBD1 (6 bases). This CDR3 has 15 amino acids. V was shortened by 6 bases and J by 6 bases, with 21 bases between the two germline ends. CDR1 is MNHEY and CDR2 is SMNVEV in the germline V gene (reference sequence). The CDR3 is CASSQLRRLGGEQYF. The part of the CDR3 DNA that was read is TGTGCCAGCAGCCAGCTACGAAGGCTAGGGGGCGAG.

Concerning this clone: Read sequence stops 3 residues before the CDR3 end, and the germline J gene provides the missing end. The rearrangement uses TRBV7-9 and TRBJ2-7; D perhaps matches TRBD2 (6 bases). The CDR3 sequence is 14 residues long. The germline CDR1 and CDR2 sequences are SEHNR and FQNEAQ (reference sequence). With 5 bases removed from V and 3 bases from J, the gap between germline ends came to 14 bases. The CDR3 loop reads CASSPRSGDYEQYF. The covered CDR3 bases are TGTGCCAGCAGCCCCCGATCGGGGGACTACGAG.

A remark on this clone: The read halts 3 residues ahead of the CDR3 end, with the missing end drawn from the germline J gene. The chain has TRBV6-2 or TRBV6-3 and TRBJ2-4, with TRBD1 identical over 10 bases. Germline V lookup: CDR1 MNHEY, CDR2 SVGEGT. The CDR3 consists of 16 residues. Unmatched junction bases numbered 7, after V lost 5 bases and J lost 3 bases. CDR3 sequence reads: CASSAPGTGDKNIQYF. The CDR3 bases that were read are TGTGCCAGCAGTGCTCCCGGGACAGGGGACAAAAACATT.

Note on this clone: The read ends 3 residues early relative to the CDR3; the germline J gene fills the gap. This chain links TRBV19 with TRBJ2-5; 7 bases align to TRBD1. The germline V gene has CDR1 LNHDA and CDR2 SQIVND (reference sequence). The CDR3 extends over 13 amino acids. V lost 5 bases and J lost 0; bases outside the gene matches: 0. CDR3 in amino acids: CASSQGDQETQYF. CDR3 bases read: TGTGCCAGTAGTCAGGGGGACCAAGAGACC.

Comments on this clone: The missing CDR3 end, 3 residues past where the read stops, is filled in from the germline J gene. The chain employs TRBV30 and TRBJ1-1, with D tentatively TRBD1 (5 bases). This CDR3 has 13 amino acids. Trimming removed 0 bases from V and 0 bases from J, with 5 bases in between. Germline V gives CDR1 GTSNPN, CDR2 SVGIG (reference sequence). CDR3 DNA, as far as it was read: TGTGCCTGGAGTGTACAGGTGAACACTGAA. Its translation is CAWSVQVNTE. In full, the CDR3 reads CAWSVQVNTEAFF.

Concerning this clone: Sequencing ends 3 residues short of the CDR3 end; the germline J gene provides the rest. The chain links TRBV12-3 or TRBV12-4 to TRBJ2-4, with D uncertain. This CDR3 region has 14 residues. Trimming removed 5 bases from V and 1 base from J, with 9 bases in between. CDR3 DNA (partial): TGTGCCAGCAGTCCCGCGCGGGCCAAAAACATT. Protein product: CASSPARAKNI. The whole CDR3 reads CASSPARAKNIQYF.

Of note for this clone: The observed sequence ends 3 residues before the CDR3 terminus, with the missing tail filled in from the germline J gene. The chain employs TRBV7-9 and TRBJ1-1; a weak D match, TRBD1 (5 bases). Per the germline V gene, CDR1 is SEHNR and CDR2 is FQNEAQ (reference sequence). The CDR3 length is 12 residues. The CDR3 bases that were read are TGTGCCAGCAGCGCAAACCCAGGGAGA. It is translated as CASSANPGR. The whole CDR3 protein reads CASSANPGRAFF. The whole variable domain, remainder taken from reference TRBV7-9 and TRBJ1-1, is DTGVSQNPRHKITKRGQNVTFRCDPISEHNRLYWYRQTLGQGPEFLTYFQNEAQLEKSRLLSDRFSAERPKGSFSTLEIQRTEQGDSAMYLCASSANPGRAFFGQGTRLTVV.

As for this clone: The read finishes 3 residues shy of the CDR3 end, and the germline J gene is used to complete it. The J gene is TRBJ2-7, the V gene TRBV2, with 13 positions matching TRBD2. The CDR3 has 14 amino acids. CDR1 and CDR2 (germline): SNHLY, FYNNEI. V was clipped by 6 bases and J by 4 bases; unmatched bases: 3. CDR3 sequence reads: CASRGLAGRYEQYF. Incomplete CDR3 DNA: TGTGCCAGCAGGGGACTAGCGGGAAGATACGAG.

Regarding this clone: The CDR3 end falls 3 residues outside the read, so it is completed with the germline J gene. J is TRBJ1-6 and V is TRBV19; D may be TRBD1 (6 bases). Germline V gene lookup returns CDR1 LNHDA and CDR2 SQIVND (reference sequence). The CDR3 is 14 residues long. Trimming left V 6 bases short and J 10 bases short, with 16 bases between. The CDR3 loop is CASSPTGRDSPLHF. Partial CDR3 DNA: TGTGCCAGTAGCCCGACAGGCCGAGACTCACCC.

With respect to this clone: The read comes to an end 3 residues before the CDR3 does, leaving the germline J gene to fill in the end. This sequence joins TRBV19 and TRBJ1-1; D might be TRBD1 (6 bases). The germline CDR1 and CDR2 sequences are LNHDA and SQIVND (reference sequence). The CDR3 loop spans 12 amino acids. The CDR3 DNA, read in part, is TGTGCCAGTAGTAGACAGGCCAACGAG. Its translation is CASSRQANE. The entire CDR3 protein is CASSRQANEAFF. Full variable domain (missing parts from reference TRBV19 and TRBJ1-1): DGGITQSPKYLFRKEGQNVTLSCEQNLNHDAMYWYRQDPGQGLRLIYYSQIVNDFQKGDIAEGYSVSREKKESFPLTVTSAQKNPTAFYLCASSRQANEAFFGQGTRLTVV.

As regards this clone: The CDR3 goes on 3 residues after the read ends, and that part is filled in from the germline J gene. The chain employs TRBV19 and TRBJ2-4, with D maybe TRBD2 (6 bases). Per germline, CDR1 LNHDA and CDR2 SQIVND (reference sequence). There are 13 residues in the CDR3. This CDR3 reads CASRRDDNYGQYF. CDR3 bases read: TGTGCCAGTAGGCGGGATGATAACTATGGT.

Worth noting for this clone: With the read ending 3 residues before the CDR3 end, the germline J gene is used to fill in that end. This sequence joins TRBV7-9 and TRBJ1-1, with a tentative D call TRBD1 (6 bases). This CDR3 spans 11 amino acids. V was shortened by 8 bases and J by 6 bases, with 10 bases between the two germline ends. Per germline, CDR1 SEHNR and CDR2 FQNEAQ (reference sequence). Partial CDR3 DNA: TGTGCCAGCGGAACAGGGTCTGAA. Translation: CASGTGSE. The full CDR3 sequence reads CASGTGSEAFF.

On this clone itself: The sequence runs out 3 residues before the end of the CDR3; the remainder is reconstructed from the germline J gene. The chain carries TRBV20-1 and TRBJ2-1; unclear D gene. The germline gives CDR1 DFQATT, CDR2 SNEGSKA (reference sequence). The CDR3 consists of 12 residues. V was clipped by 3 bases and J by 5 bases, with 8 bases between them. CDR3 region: CSASYSNNEQFF. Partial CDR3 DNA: TGCAGTGCTAGTTACTCTAACAATGAG.

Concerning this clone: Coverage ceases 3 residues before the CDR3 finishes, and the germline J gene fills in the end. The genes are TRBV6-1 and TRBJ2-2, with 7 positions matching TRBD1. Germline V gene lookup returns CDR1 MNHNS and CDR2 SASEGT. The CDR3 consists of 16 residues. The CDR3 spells CASSGIGGSGANVLFF. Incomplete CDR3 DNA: TGTGCCAGCAGTGGTATAGGGGGCAGTGGGGCCAACGTG.

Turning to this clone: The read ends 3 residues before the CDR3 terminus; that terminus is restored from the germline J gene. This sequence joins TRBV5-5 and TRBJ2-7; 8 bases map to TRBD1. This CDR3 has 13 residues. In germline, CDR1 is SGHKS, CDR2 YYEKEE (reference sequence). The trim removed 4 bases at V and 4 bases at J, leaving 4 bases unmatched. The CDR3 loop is CASSIRDRYEQYF. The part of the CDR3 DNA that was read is TGTGCCAGCAGCATCCGGGACAGGTACGAG. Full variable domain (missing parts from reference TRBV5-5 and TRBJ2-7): DAGVTQSPTHLIKTRGQQVTLRCSPISGHKSVSWYQQVLGQGPQFIFQYYEKEERGRGNFPDRFSARQFPNYSSELNVNALLLGDSALYLCASSIRDRYEQYFGPGTRLTVT.

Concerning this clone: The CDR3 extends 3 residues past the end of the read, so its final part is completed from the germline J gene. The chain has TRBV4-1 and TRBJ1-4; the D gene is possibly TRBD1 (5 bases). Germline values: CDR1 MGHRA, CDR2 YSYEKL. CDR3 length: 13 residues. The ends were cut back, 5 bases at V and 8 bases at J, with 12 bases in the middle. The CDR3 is CASSKGIIEKLFF. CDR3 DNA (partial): TGCGCCAGCAGCAAGGGGATCATCGAAAAA.

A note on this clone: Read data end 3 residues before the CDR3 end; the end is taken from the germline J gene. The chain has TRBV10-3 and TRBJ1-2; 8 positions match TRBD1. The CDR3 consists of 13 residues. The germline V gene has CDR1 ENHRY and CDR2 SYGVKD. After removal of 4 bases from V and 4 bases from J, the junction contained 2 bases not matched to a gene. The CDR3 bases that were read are TGTGCCATCAGTGCGGACAGGGTCTATGGC. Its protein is CAISADRVYG. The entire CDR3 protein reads CAISADRVYGYTF.

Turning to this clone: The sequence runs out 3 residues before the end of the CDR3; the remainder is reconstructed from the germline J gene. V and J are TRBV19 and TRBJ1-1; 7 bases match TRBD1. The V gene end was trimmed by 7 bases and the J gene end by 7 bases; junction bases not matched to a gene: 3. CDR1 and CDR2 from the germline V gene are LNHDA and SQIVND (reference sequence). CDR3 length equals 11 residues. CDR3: CASKRDSEAFF. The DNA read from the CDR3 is TGTGCCAGTAAAAGGGACAGTGAA.

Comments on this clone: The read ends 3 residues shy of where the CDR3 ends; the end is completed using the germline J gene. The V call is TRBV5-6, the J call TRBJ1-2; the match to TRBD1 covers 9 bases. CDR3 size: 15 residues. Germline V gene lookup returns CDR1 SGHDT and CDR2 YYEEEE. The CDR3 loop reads CASSMLTGGNRGYTF. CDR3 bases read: TGTGCCAGCAGCATGTTAACAGGGGGCAACCGAGGC.

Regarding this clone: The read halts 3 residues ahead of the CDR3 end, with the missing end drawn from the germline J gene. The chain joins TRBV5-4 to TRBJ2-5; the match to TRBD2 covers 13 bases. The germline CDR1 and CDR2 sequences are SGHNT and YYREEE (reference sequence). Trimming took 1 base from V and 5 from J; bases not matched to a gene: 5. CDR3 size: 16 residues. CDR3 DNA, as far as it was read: TGTGCCAGCAGCTTGACTAGCGGGAGGGCCCGGGAGACC. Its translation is CASSLTSGRARET. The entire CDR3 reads CASSLTSGRARETQYF.

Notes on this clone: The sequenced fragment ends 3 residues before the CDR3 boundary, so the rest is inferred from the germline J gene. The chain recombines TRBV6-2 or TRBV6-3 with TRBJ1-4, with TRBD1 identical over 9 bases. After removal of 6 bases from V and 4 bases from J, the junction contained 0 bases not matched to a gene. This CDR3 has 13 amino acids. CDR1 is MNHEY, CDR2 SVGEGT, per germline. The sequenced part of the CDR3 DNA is TGTGCCAGCAGGACAGGGGGTAATGAAAAA. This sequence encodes CASRTGGNEK. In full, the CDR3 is CASRTGGNEKLFF.

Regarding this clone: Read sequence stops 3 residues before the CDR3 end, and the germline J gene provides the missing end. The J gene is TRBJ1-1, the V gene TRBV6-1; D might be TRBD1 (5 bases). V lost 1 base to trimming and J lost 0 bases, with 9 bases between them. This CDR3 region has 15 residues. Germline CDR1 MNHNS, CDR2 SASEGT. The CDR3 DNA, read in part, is TGTGCCAGCAGTGAAGGGCGGGGGGTGAACACTGAA. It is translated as CASSEGRGVNTE. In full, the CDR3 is CASSEGRGVNTEAFF.

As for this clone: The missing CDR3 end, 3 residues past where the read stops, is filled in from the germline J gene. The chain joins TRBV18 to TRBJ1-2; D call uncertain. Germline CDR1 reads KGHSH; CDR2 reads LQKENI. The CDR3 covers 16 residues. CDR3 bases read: TGTGCCAGCTCACCGCCGATAAGCGGGAGCTCCTACGAC. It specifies CASSPPISGSSYD. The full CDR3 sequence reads CASSPPISGSSYDYTF.